This TCR beta chain was sequenced for a study of T cells after posttransplantation cyclophosphamide. Overall study results and limits: Blood and skin or GI T cell repertoires showed limited TRB overlap. Recipient CMV seropositivity and CMV reactivation strongly tracked TRB clonality. Donor-recipient repertoire similarity was low at 1-2 months, rising over year one.

The repertoire was sequenced with immunoSEQ multiplex PCR; TCRdb's copy has only in-frame clones and lacks some. Among about 47,000 clones listed, 92% were seen once. V lost 2 bases, J lost 1 base, and 7 bases lay in between. The CDR3 is 14 amino acids. Germline V gene data show CDR1 as MGHDK and CDR2 as SYGVNS. Details on this clone: As yet, its antigen is unknown.

This sequence joins TRBV25-1 and TRBJ2-3, with a possible D match to TRBD1 (5 bases). The TCR sequence derives from a woman aged 45-59 years in good health and a related stem cell transplant donor. Sample: PBMCs. CDR3 residues: CASSEGHRTDTQYF. CDR3 DNA: TGTGCCAGCAGTGAAGGACATCGCACAGATACGCAGTATTTT.